A selection of T cell receptor beta chains follows, all from one sample in a study of regulatory T cells in long-lasting Graves disease. TCRdb reprocessed the multiplex PCR reads via MiXCR and lists one record per CDR3 protein. The sample lists approximately 540,000 distinct CDR3 sequences, around 12% occurring once. This sample was shared with a second study, whose subject was T cells in Graves' hyperthyroidism and ophthalmopathy.

Here the sequenced sample was peripheral blood mononuclear cells (PBMCs), taken at new diagnosis, from a patient treated with antithyroid drugs. These receptors all come from a woman aged 25-40 years with Graves disease. CDR3s include the opening cysteine and the closing phenylalanine or tryptophan. A D gene is named only where the DNA matches it firmly. Size tells how often a clone was seen (once, few, many) or the class of an expanded clone, and some rows leave it out.

CDR3 protein | CDR3 DNA | D gene | clone size | J gene | V gene
CAISENKEPGEKLFF | TGTGCCATCAGTGAGAATAAGGAACCGGGTGAAAAACTGTTTTTT | - | - | TRBJ1-4 | TRBV10-3
CSVGVGISYEQYF | TGCAGCGTTGGAGTTGGAATCTCCTACGAGCAGTACTTC | - | many | TRBJ2-7 | TRBV29-1
CASSFRQANSYEQYF | TGTGCCAGCAGCTTCCGACAGGCGAACTCCTACGAGCAGTACTTC | - | many | TRBJ2-7 | TRBV11-2
CASSQEFRDRGGYTF | TGCGCCAGCAGCCAAGAGTTCAGGGACAGAGGGGGCTACACCTTC | TRBD1 | - | TRBJ1-2 | TRBV4-3
CSVSRTEAFF | TGCAGCGTTTCTCGCACTGAAGCTTTCTTT | - | - | TRBJ1-1 | TRBV29-1
CASSEALRQYNQPQHF | TGTGCCAGCAGTGAAGCCTTAAGGCAGTACAATCAGCCCCAGCATTTT | - | many | TRBJ1-5 | TRBV2
CASSQENVPGQNTGELFF | TGCGCCAGCAGCCAAGAAAACGTGCCGGGACAAAACACCGGGGAGCTGTTTTTT | - | - | TRBJ2-2 | TRBV4-3
CSATLGGGARYEQYF | TGCAGTGCTACCCTAGGGGGGGGGGCAAGGTACGAGCAGTACTTC | - | many | TRBJ2-7 | TRBV20-1
CASSNTGLGVETQYF | TGTGCCAGCAGCAATACAGGCTTGGGGGTAGAGACCCAGTACTTC | - | many | TRBJ2-5 | TRBV5-5
CASLRTMNTEAFF | TGTGCCAGCCTCAGGACCATGAACACTGAAGCTTTCTTT | - | - | TRBJ1-1 | TRBV6-2/TRBV6-3
CASSPQGQGAEQYF | TGTGCCAGCTCACCACAGGGACAGGGCGCGGAGCAGTACTTC | TRBD1 | once | TRBJ2-7 | TRBV18
CATSATGELFF | TGTGCCACCAGTGCGACCGGGGAGCTGTTTTTT | - | many | TRBJ2-2 | TRBV24-1
CASSPSGSSYEQYF | TGTGCCAGCAGCCCTAGCGGGAGCTCCTACGAGCAGTACTTC | TRBD2 | many | TRBJ2-7 | TRBV18
CASSIPSGKINEQFF | TGTGCCAGTAGTATTCCTAGCGGGAAAATAAATGAGCAGTTCTTC | TRBD2 | - | TRBJ2-1 | TRBV19
CATSYENMAFF | TGTGCCACCAGTTATGAGAATATGGCTTTCTTT | - | many | TRBJ1-1 | TRBV15
CASSSGTSGIAQQYF | TGTGCCAGCAGCTCAGGGACTAGCGGGATAGCACAGCAGTACTTC | TRBD2 | many | TRBJ2-7 | TRBV7-6
CSVVLRGNTGELFF | TGCAGCGTTGTCTTAAGGGGGAACACCGGGGAGCTGTTTTTT | - | few | TRBJ2-2 | TRBV29-1
CASSFRLRGHAEAFF | TGTGCCAGCAGCTTTAGGCTCAGGGGGCATGCTGAAGCTTTCTTT | TRBD1 | few | TRBJ1-1 | TRBV28
CASSQDRDRLNEKLFF | TGCGCCAGCAGCCAGGACCGGGACAGGCTAAATGAAAAACTGTTTTTT | TRBD1 | many | TRBJ1-4 | TRBV4-3
CASSLNRLAEKETQYF | TGTGCCAGCAGCTTAAACCGCCTAGCGGAAAAAGAGACCCAGTACTTC | TRBD2 | many | TRBJ2-5 | TRBV7-2
CASSFLPQGMDTEAFF | TGCGCCAGCAGCTTCTTGCCCCAGGGTATGGACACTGAAGCTTTCTTT | - | many | TRBJ1-1 | TRBV5-1
CAISETLVAKNIQYF | TGTGCCATCAGTGAGACGTTAGTAGCCAAAAACATTCAGTACTTC | - | many | TRBJ2-4 | TRBV10-3
CASSLRTAGTGHF | TGTGCCAGCAGCTTACGGACCGCCGGGACAGGGCACTTC | TRBD1 | many | TRBJ2-7 | TRBV7-8
CASSDGHGPYEQYF | TGTGCCAGCAGTGACGGGCACGGTCCCTACGAGCAGTACTTC | - | many | TRBJ2-7 | TRBV6-1
CASSETRGGSSPLHF | TGTGCCAGCAGTGAAACCCGGGGGGGAAGTTCACCCCTCCACTTT | - | many | TRBJ1-6 | TRBV2
CATSHRDYGYTF | TGTGCCACCTCCCACCGGGACTATGGCTACACCTTC | - | many | TRBJ1-2 | TRBV24-1
CASSQDLGIRDRRNTIYF | TGTGCCAGCAGCCAAGATCTGGGGATCAGGGATCGTCGTAACACCATATATTTT | - | few | TRBJ1-3 | TRBV14
CSVNVAYEQFF | TGCAGCGTGAATGTAGCCTATGAGCAGTTCTTC | - | many | TRBJ2-1 | TRBV29-1
CASSSTRQGAWQPQHF | TGTGCCAGCAGTTCAACGCGACAGGGGGCTTGGCAGCCCCAGCATTTT | TRBD1 | many | TRBJ1-5 | TRBV12-3/TRBV12-4
CASSFKVPETQYF | TGTGCCAGCAGTTTTAAGGTACCGGAGACCCAGTACTTC | - | many | TRBJ2-5 | TRBV28